This T cell receptor beta chain emerged from a study of OX40 agonist ivuxolimab in advanced cancers. The assay was immunoSEQ multiplex PCR, and TCRdb's table has in-frame clones only and misses some. The sample holds tens of thousands of clones, less than 90% seen once. Germline CDR1 SGDLS, CDR2 YYNGEE. The CDR3 runs to 18 residues. The V and J ends lost 4 bases and 0 bases respectively, with 21 bases between them. This chain connects TRBV9 to TRBJ2-3; possibly TRBD1 or TRBD2 for D (5 bases each). This TCR was recovered from an adult with an advanced solid tumor such as melanoma, head and neck, liver or kidney cancer. The sequences come from CD4+ or CD8+ T cells sorted from blood, collected in a trial of the OX40 agonist ivuxolimab. CDR3 in amino acids: CASSPNRGSPSSTDTQYF. CDR3 in DNA: TGTGCCAGCAGCCCAAATCGGGGCTCGCCATCTAGCACAGATACGCAGTATTTT.